This T cell receptor beta chain was sequenced during a study of T cell responses to AZD1222 COVID-19 vaccine. Study-wide results and caveats: Clonal diversity may have been underestimated in mostly white British donors. Epitopes outside B.1.351 and B.1.1.7 mutated regions reportedly drew nearly half of spike TCRs.

The data were produced by immunoSEQ multiplex PCR, yet TCRdb's version contains in-frame clones alone and is incomplete. The sample holds 150,000 to 200,000 clones, roughly nine tenths seen once. In regard to this clone: No antigen is known for it.

V gave up 1 base and J gave up 1 base; unmatched junction bases: 5. CDR1 SGHVS and CDR2 FQNEAQ come from the germline V gene. CDR3 length: 18 amino acids. The chain carries TRBV7-8 and TRBJ2-2; TRBD2 matches 11 bases. Sequencing used peripheral blood, obtained on day 0 of AZD1222 vaccination. This TCR was sampled from an adult in good health. For the CDR3, the DNA is TGTGCCAGCAGCTTAGTAAGCCTAGCGGGAGGGAACACCGGGGAGCTGTTTTTT. Its protein is CASSLVSLAGGNTGELFF.